The entry below gives a single T cell receptor (beta chain) sequence along with its context. TCRdb's copy holds only in-frame clones and misses some; the assay was immunoSEQ multiplex PCR. The profile shows about 29,000 clones, approximately 83% of them singletons. The CDR3 loop spans 15 amino acids. After removal of 3 bases from V and 8 bases from J, the junction contained 12 bases not matched to a gene. CDR1 and CDR2 from the germline V gene are MGHDK and SYGVNS. This entry is derived from a study of tumor-infiltrating lymphocytes in localized non-small cell lung cancer. This sequence joins TRBV25-1 and TRBJ1-1, with 7 bases identical to TRBD1. Source material: lung tumor tissue. The sequence came from a human donor with non-small cell lung cancer. The CDR3 bases are TGTGCCAGCAGTGATCCACAGGGGAAGGACCAGGAAGCTTTCTTT. Translated, it gives CASSDPQGKDQEAFF.